This T cell receptor beta chain was sequenced for a study of control samples from healthy donors and cancer patients. Only in-frame clones appear in the TCRdb table, and some are missing; sequencing was by immunoSEQ multiplex PCR. The table lists tens of thousands of clones, approximately 87% of them singletons, with 40% to 50% in the top ten. This CDR3 comprises 16 residues. Trimming left V 5 bases short and J 0 bases short, with 16 bases between. In germline, CDR1 is LNHDA, CDR2 SQIVND (reference sequence). The sequencing sample was made of blood. This chain links TRBV19 with TRBJ1-2; a weak D match, TRBD1 (5 bases). The TCR sequence derives from a man aged 60 to 75 in good health. As DNA, the CDR3 is TGTGCCAGTAGTTATAGCGGGACGGAAGCTAACTATGGCTACACCTTC. It codes for CASSYSGTEANYGYTF.